This T cell receptor beta chain was recorded in a study of blood T cells in healthy people across ages (dated by TCRdb to the mid-2010s). Looking at the study overall: In model experiments, template switching captured about one uniquely barcoded TCR beta cDNA molecule for every two T cells. Age-related changes in TCR beta repertoire diversity were measured in the study by deep sequencing normalized with unique cDNA molecular identifiers. Four age groups were formed from the donors: young (average about 15 years), middle-aged (approximately 39), aged (under 70) and long-lived (82). To avoid experimental bias, donors of different ages were distributed randomly across sequencing lanes. Two additional independent replicas of 1 million unique cDNA reads from the same blood draw were analyzed for two donors (one aged 18 to 30 and one aged 80 or older). Points the paper makes about the study in general: Estimates of total diversity based on one million sequenced T cells were regarded as lower bounds and as underestimates. Observed TCR beta diversity correlated strongly with the percentage of naive T cells measured by flow cytometry. The long-lived group showed more naive CD4+ T cells, fewer expanded clones and increased TCR diversity than the aged group, suggesting age selection. Observed TCR beta diversity per million T cells fell roughly linearly with age, and a significant reduction was already apparent by age approximately 40. The CMV infection status of donors was not known, potentially confounding age-related changes in expanded clonotypes. Because profiling used bulk unsorted PBMCs, naive and antigen-experienced compartments could not be compared conclusively.

The CDR3 runs 11 residues from the cysteine to the phenylalanine. The kept DNA is CDR3 alone, 33 bases in frame from the first base. V loses 6 bases of germline sequence and J loses 8 bases, and the interval between the two ends is 8 bases. The germline V gene encodes CDR1 LGHNT and CDR2 FRNRAP. Only a few counts were recorded for this clonotype. Which antigen it targets is not known. The record has no base qualities; no much larger clone is one base away. The 39 donors, aged about 6 to 100 years, were systemically healthy Caucasian individuals from Russia. Each donor gave around 9 milliliters of peripheral blood, collected into EDTA-treated Vacutainer tubes. PBMCs were isolated by Ficoll-Paque density-gradient centrifugation, with at least 6 million obtained per sample. Trizol reagent was used to extract total RNA from PBMCs, with at least 5.5 micrograms per sample. The percentages of naive CD45RAhigh/CD27high T cells were determined by flow cytometry on a PBMC aliquot from every donor.

The method was 5' RACE. Sequencing instrument: Illumina HiSeq 2500. The second PCR ran for about 6 to 12 cycles and used a J-beta primer mix along with a sample-barcoded 5' primer. A template-switch 5' adaptor carrying 12 random nucleotides introduced a unique molecular identifier onto each TCR beta cDNA molecule. Each sample yielded at least 2.5 million CDR3-containing paired-end reads. The Mint cDNA synthesis kit, primed by a TRBC-specific oligonucleotide, was used to synthesize first-strand cDNA from all RNA. Following uracil-DNA glycosylase treatment, a first 18-cycle PCR with universal primers M1SS and BC2_uni_R was performed on all cDNA. The authors processed their data as follows. For normalization, 1 million high-quality reads, each with a distinct molecular identifier, were randomly selected from each sample. Reads sharing molecular identifiers were discarded rather than binned into consensus sequences. MiTCR, set to a Q25 quality threshold and the strictest error-elimination algorithm, was used for CDR3 identification, clonotype clustering and error correction. A nonparametric unseen species model with Euler transformation was used to estimate lower-bound total TCR beta diversity. The public reads were reprocessed in TCRdb via fastp at Q25 and MiXCR, keeping in-frame beta chains. Every entry covers one CDR3 protein and lists the most common genes and DNA from its rows. Clone size and V and J calls follow TCRdb, not the original study. The sample contains 1.6 million or so distinct CDR3 sequences, approximately 32% of them found a single time. Around 10% of the sample is held by the ten biggest clonotypes.

The chain couples TRBV12-5 to TRBJ2-1; a tentative D call is TRBD1 (6 bases match). The source of this sequence is a woman aged 25 to 39 in good health. The sequencing sample was made of blood. The CDR3 reads as follows: CASGQGDEQFF. The DNA sequence reads TGTGCTAGTGGACAGGGCGATGAGCAGTTCTTC.